The T cell receptor (beta chain) described here comes from a study of PD-L1 blockade in urothelial cancer. Study details: About 90% of the roughly 30 patients were men with bladder-origin urothelial cancer. Blood analysis was done at 3 weeks (second dose) and 6 weeks after treatment began.

Using immunoSEQ multiplex PCR, the repertoire was profiled, and TCRdb retains in-frame clones only, with some absent. The sample includes about 50,000 clones, roughly 80% seen only once; the top ten take 8.8%. The time point: peripheral blood 6 weeks after treatment start. Patient disease was locally advanced or metastatic urothelial carcinoma. The CDR3 runs 15 residues. Germline assignment: CDR1 MNHNS and CDR2 SASEGT. V shed 7 bases and J shed 0 bases, with 13 bases lying between them. The chain joins TRBV6-1 to TRBJ2-4; D is uncertain. The sequences come from PBMCs, collected around atezolizumab (anti-PD-L1) treatment. The TCR comes from a man aged 70-80 years with urothelial cancer. The chain's CDR3 is CASTPGTIAKNIQYF. The CDR3 DNA follows: TGTGCCAGCACCCCAGGTACAATAGCCAAAAACATTCAGTACTTC.